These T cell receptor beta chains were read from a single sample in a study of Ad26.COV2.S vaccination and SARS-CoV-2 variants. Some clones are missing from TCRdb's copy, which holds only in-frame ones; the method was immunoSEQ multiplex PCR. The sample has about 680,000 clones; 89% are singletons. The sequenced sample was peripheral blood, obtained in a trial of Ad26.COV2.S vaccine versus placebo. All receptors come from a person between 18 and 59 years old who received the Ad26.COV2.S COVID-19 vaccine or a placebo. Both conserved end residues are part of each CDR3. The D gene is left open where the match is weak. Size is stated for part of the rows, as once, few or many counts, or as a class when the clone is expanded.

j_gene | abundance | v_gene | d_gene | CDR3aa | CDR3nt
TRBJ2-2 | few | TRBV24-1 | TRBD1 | CATSKGKGQGGGELFF | TGTGCCACCTCTAAAGGGAAGGGACAGGGGGGCGGGGAGCTGTTTTTT
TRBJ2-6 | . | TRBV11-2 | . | CASSPLGGWANVLTF | TGTGCCAGCAGCCCCCTGGGGGGATGGGCCAACGTCCTGACTTTC
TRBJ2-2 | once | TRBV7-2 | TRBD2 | CASSLTGGGDTGELFF | TGTGCCAGCAGCTTAACCGGGGGGGGCGACACCGGGGAGCTGTTTTTT
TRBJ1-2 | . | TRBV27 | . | CASSSSGGNGYTF | TGTGCCAGCAGTTCCTCGGGAGGGAACGGCTACACCTTC
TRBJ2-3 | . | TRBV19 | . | CASKRTSTTDTQYF | TGTGCCAGTAAGCGGACATCGACCACAGATACGCAGTATTTT
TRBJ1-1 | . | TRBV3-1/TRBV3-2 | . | CASSQSGVHTEAFF | TGTGCCAGCAGCCAAAGTGGGGTGCACACTGAAGCTTTCTTT
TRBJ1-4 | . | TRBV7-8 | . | CASSLVGGEKLFF | TGTGCCAGCAGCTTAGTAGGCGGGGAAAAACTGTTTTTT
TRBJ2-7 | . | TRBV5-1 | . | CASSQQGYEQYF | TGCGCCAGCAGCCAACAGGGTTACGAGCAGTACTTC
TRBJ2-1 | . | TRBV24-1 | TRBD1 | CATRGQGQFF | TGTGCCACCAGGGGACAGGGGCAGTTCTTC
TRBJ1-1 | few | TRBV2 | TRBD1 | CASSSLGQQNTEAFF | TGTGCCAGCAGTTCCCTGGGACAGCAGAACACTGAAGCTTTCTTT
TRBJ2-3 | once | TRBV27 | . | CASSRLGSTDTQYF | TGTGCCAGCAGTAGGCTAGGGAGCACAGATACGCAGTATTTT
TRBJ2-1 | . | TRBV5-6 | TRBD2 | CASSPGLARWNEQFF | TGTGCCAGCAGCCCGGGACTAGCGCGATGGAATGAGCAGTTCTTC
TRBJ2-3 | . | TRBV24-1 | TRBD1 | CATSDRTGGREYF | TGTGCCACCAGTGACCGGACAGGGGGCAGGGAGTATTTT
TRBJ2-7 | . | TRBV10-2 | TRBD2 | CASNAAGGVYEQYF | TGCGCGTCGAACGCAGCGGGAGGTGTCTACGAGCAGTACTTC
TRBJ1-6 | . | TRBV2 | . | CASRGMASPLHF | TGTGCCAGCAGGGGGATGGCCTCACCCCTCCACTTT
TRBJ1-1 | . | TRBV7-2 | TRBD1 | CASSPSGQGRTEAFF | TGTGCCAGCAGCCCCTCGGGACAGGGTCGCACTGAAGCTTTCTTT
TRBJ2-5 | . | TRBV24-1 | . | CATSESEYQETQYF | TGTGCCACCAGTGAATCAGAGTACCAAGAGACCCAGTACTTC
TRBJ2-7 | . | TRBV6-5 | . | CASKGPYEQYF | TGTGCCAGCAAGGGCCCCTACGAGCAGTACTTC
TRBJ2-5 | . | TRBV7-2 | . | CASARGGDGETQYF | TGTGCCAGCGCTAGGGGGGGAGACGGAGAGACCCAGTACTTC
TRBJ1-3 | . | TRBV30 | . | CAWSSRDTIYF | TGTGCCTGGAGTAGCCGAGACACCATATATTTT
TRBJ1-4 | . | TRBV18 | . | CASSPRGPVPNEKLFF | TGTGCCAGCTCACCAAGGGGTCCAGTTCCTAATGAAAAACTGTTTTTT
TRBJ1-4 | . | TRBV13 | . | CASSLGPITEKLFF | TGTGCCAGCAGCTTAGGGCCGATAACTGAAAAACTGTTTTTT
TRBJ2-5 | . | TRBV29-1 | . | CSVATVQETQYF | TGCAGCGTCGCGACAGTCCAAGAGACCCAGTACTTC
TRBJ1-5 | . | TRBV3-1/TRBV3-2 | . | CASSQDEAGYSNQPQHF | TGTGCCAGCAGCCAAGATGAGGCAGGCTATAGCAATCAGCCCCAGCATTTT
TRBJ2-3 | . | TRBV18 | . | CASSPSSADTQYF | TGTGCCAGCTCACCAAGTTCCGCAGATACGCAGTATTTT
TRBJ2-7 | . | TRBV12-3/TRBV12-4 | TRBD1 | CASSTRQGKQYF | TGTGCCAGCAGTACTCGACAGGGAAAGCAGTACTTC
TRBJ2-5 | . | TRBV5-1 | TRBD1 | CASSWTGQFLETQYF | TGCGCCAGCAGCTGGACGGGACAGTTTCTAGAGACCCAGTACTTC
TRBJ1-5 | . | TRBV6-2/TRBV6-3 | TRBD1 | CASSTGTGVPSGPQHF | TGTGCCAGCAGTACCGGGACAGGGGTACCCTCAGGGCCCCAGCATTTT
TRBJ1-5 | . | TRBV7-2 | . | CASSPVSGGGQPQHF | TGTGCCAGCAGCCCCGTATCCGGCGGAGGCCAGCCCCAGCATTTT
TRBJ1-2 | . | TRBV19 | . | CASGLSLGGYTF | TGTGCCTCGGGACTCTCCCTCGGGGGCTACACCTTC
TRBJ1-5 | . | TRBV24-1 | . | CATSESVGGQPQHF | TGTGCCACCAGTGAAAGTGTGGGAGGGCAGCCCCAGCATTTT
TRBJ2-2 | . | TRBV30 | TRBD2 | CAWRGTTLNTGELFF | TGTGCCTGGAGAGGGACTACCCTGAACACCGGGGAGCTGTTTTTT
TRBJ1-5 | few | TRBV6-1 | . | CASSEMGGSNQPQHF | TGTGCCAGCAGTGAAATGGGGGGGAGCAATCAGCCCCAGCATTTT
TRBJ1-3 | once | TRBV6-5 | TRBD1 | CASRLDRGPGNTIYF | TGTGCCAGCAGGCTGGACAGGGGGCCTGGAAACACCATATATTTT
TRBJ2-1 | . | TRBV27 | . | CASSRPAYNEQFF | TGTGCCAGCAGTAGGCCCGCCTACAATGAGCAGTTCTTC
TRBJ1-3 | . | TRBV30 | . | CALFGAGNGNTIYF | TGTGCACTGTTCGGGGCGGGGAATGGAAACACCATATATTTT
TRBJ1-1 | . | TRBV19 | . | CASSIAVEAFF | TGTGCCAGTAGTATAGCGGTTGAAGCTTTCTTT
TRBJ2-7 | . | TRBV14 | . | CASSRQDPLTYEQYF | TGTGCCAGCAGCCGACAGGACCCGTTAACATACGAGCAGTACTTC
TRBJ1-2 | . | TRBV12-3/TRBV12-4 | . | CASSPGPIYGYTF | TGTGCCAGCAGTCCGGGGCCTATTTATGGCTACACCTTC
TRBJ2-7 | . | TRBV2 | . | CASSPLGPSSYEQYF | TGTGCCAGCAGTCCGCTGGGGCCCAGCTCCTACGAGCAGTACTTC
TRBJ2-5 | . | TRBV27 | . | CASSLESGLIETQYF | TGTGCCAGCAGTTTAGAAAGCGGGCTTATAGAGACCCAGTACTTC